This entry lists 11 T cell receptor beta chains sequenced from one sample in a study of regulatory T cells in long-lasting Graves disease. The TCR beta library used iRepertoire HTBI primers with Arm-PCR amplification of CDR3. One entry per CDR3 protein, called by TCRdb with MiXCR from the multiplex PCR reads. The table records more than 300,000 distinct CDR3 sequences, 15% to 17% of them present only once. Noted time point: newly diagnosed GD, antithyroid drugs for less than 3 months. Extracted PBMC RNA gave rise to the TCR library. This material consisted of peripheral blood mononuclear cells (PBMCs), taken at new diagnosis, from a patient treated with antithyroid drugs. These receptors came from a female donor with Graves disease.

This clonotype was seen ten or more times. The chain employs TRBV12-3 or TRBV12-4 and TRBJ1-2; the D is unclear. V was shortened by 3 bases and J by 1 base, with 6 bases between the two germline ends. The CDR3 covers 13 residues. CDR3 sequence: CASSFTLNYGYTF. CDR3 sequence (DNA): TGTGCCAGCAGTTTTACCCTTAACTATGGCTACACCTTC.

Comments on this clonotype: At one end, the junction sequence differs from germline, possibly due to a read error. This chain links TRBV20-1 with TRBJ2-7; TRBD2 matches 11 bases. CDR1 DFQATT and CDR2 SNEGSKA come from the germline V gene (reference sequence). The CDR3 totals 15 residues. CDR3 amino acids: CSARGASGRIYEQYF. CDR3 sequence (DNA): TGCAGTGCCAGAGGGGCTAGCGGGAGGATCTACGAGCAGTACTTC.

The table lists this clonotype with many counts. The CDR3 is CSARKNQNTEAFF. In DNA, the CDR3 is TGCAGTGCTAGGAAGAACCAGAACACTGAAGCTTTCTTT. The rearrangement links TRBV20-1 to TRBJ1-1; D is uncertain. Trimming took off 3 bases at V and 1 base at J, with 9 bases between the two ends. The CDR3 contains 13 residues. Germline CDR1 and CDR2: DFQATT and SNEGSKA (reference sequence).

There are many counts of this clonotype. This chain uses TRBV3-1 with TRBJ1-2; the match to TRBD1 covers 8 bases. V lost 4 bases to trimming and J lost 4 bases; unmatched junction nucleotides: 8. CDR3 length: 15 amino acids. Germline V gene data show CDR1 as LGHDT and CDR2 as YNNKEL (reference sequence). CDR3 DNA: TGTGCCAGCAGCCCTATGGGACAGGCATCCTATGGCTACACCTTC. This sequence encodes CASSPMGQASYGYTF.

This clonotype showed up many times. The chain uses TRBV6-2 or TRBV6-3 and TRBJ2-2, with 9 bases fitting TRBD2. CDR1 and CDR2 (germline): MNHEY, SVGEGT. Germline trimming cut 2 bases from V and 5 bases from J; bases unmatched to any gene: 18. The CDR3 has 20 amino acids. The CDR3 DNA follows: TGTGCCAGCAGTTACCTCCGGGAGGATAGCGGGAGTACGTTGACCGGGGAGCTGTTTTTT. Its translation is CASSYLREDSGSTLTGELFF.

The table lists this clonotype with a few counts. The V call is TRBV3-1, the J call TRBJ2-1, with 15 bases aligning to TRBD2. Looked up from germline, CDR1 is LGHDT and CDR2 is YNNKEL (reference sequence). The CDR3 contains 18 residues. Trimming removed 4 bases from V and 8 bases from J; junction bases left unmatched: 12. CDR3 nucleotide sequence: TGTGCCAGCAGCCCTTGGACTAGCGGGAGGGCCTTGCGAGATGAGCAGTTCTTC. Protein product: CASSPWTSGRALRDEQFF.

The V and J genes are TRBV28 and TRBJ1-5; D is possibly TRBD1 (5 bases). V lost 5 bases and J 3 bases, leaving 11 bases between the germline ends. The CDR3 totals 14 residues. Germline lookup yields CDR1 MDHEN and CDR2 SYDVKM. This CDR3 is CASSPGHINQPQHF. CDR3 DNA sequence: TGTGCCAGCAGTCCTGGACATATCAATCAGCCCCAGCATTTT.

This clonotype came up many times. V and J are TRBV27 and TRBJ2-1; 12 positions match TRBD2. Per germline, CDR1 MNHEY and CDR2 SMNVEV (reference sequence). The CDR3 is 15 residues long. J was trimmed by 7 bases and V by 2 bases; bases with no gene match: 3. Here the CDR3 reads CASSLLAGGKNEQFF. As DNA, the CDR3 is TGTGCCAGCAGTTTACTAGCGGGAGGGAAAAATGAGCAGTTCTTC.

This clonotype showed up many times. The chain is built from TRBV12-3 or TRBV12-4 and TRBJ1-5, with 10 bases matching TRBD1. There are 16 residues in the CDR3. Unmatched junction bases numbered 6, after V lost 7 bases and J lost 0 bases. The CDR3, as DNA: TGTGCCAGCATAGGGACAGGGGCCCCTAGCAATCAGCCCCAGCATTTT. Amino acids: CASIGTGAPSNQPQHF.

Comments on this clonotype: A far larger clone differs by one base, so this is likely a read error. The rearrangement uses TRBV7-3 and TRBJ2-1, with 8 bases aligning to TRBD1. V shed 4 bases, J shed 8 bases, and the junction held 7 bases outside the gene matches. The germline V gene encodes CDR1 SGHTA and CDR2 FQGTGA. This CDR3 has 14 amino acids. CDR3 nucleotides: TGTGCCAGCAGCTCGGGACAGGTGTACGATGAGCAGTTCTTC. Its protein is CASSSGQVYDEQFF.

This clonotype was picked up many times. J is TRBJ2-1 and V is TRBV4-1; 9 nucleotides agree with TRBD2. This CDR3 contains 13 residues. V lost 3 bases, J lost 12 bases, and 6 bases stayed unmatched. Germline values: CDR1 MGHRA, CDR2 YSYEKL. CDR3 coding DNA: TGCGCCAGCAGCCAGGGGTCAGCGGGGGGGCAGTTCTTC. It translates to CASSQGSAGGQFF.